This is a list of T cell receptor beta chains from one sample in a study of circulating CD8 cells and anti-PD-1 response in melanoma. TCRdb redid the calling of the reads with MiXCR, one entry per CDR3 protein. This sample has some 960 distinct CDR3 sequences, with roughly 11% found just once. This material consisted of CD8+ T cells from PBMCs, taken at baseline or after one month of anti-PD-1 therapy (not recorded which). The receptors here all came from a human donor with melanoma. CDR3s include the opening cysteine and the closing phenylalanine or tryptophan. D genes are given only for firm matches. Clone size is not always given. Where it is, it says once, few, many or a class for expanded clones.

clone size,V gene,J gene,D gene,CDR3 DNA,CDR3 protein
few,TRBV20-1,TRBJ1-5,NA,TGCAGTGCTAGAGATTCGGCAGGGATGAGCAATCAGCCCCAGCATTTT,CSARDSAGMSNQPQHF
medium-sized,TRBV19,TRBJ2-7,NA,TGTGCCAGTAGTATAACCGGTAGAGCCTACGAGCAGTACTTC,CASSITGRAYEQYF
NA,TRBV11-1,TRBJ2-1,TRBD2,TGTGCCAGCAGCTTCCATGCGGGAGCCTACAATGGGCAGTTCTTC,CASSFHAGAYNGQFF
medium-sized,TRBV12-3/TRBV12-4,TRBJ2-1,NA,TGTGCCAGCAGTTTACCTCACAATGAGCAGTTCTTC,CASSLPHNEQFF
medium-sized,TRBV7-2,TRBJ1-1,TRBD1,TGTGCCAGCAGTCCCACTACAGGGGGCTGGGCTGAAGCTTTCTTT,CASSPTTGGWAEAFF
large,TRBV2,TRBJ2-1,TRBD1,TGTGCCAGCAGTGAAGCCAGGGGGCTAAATGAGCAGTTCTTC,CASSEARGLNEQFF
few,TRBV20-1,TRBJ2-7,NA,TGCAGTGCTAGAGTAGGCGGGGCCCCCTACGAGCAGTACTTC,CSARVGGAPYEQYF
large,TRBV20-1,TRBJ2-3,NA,TGCAGTGCTAGAGATCTCTCAGCGGTCACAGATACGCAGTATTTT,CSARDLSAVTDTQYF
hyperexpanded,TRBV2,TRBJ2-7,NA,TGTGCCAGCAGCCCTGCGGGGGAGCAGTACTTC,CASSPAGEQYF
large,TRBV2,TRBJ1-1,NA,TGTGCCAGCAAGGACCCCCCGAACACTGAAGCTTTCTTT,CASKDPPNTEAFF
large,TRBV19,TRBJ1-1,NA,TGTGCCAGTAGTCAGGTCAGGCACACTGAAGCTTTCTTT,CASSQVRHTEAFF
medium-sized,TRBV24-1,TRBJ2-3,NA,TGTGCCACAGCCCCCGGCGGGGCCCGACCTATCACAGATACGCAGTATTTT,CATAPGGARPITDTQYF
NA,TRBV27,TRBJ2-1,NA,TGTGCCAGCAGTCCCACGGTAAATGAGCAGTTCTTC,CASSPTVNEQFF
medium-sized,TRBV9,TRBJ2-7,NA,TGTGCCAGCAGCCCTTATTCCGCCTCCTACGAGCAGTACTTC,CASSPYSASYEQYF
medium-sized,TRBV12-3/TRBV12-4,TRBJ1-1,NA,TGTGCCAGCACCCCCGATGGAGCCACTGAAGCTTTCTTT,CASTPDGATEAFF
medium-sized,TRBV9,TRBJ2-1,TRBD2,TGTGCCAGCAGCCCGCGGGAGGGGACTTTCAATGAGCAGTTCTTC,CASSPREGTFNEQFF
few,TRBV7-2,TRBJ1-5,TRBD1,TGTGCCAGCAGCTCTGGGACAGGGGGGAATCAGCCCCAGCATTTT,CASSSGTGGNQPQHF
few,TRBV19,TRBJ2-1,TRBD2,TGTGCCAGTAGTTTAGCGGGGGGATACAATGAGCAGTTCTTC,CASSLAGGYNEQFF
NA,TRBV7-2,TRBJ2-1,TRBD1,TGTGCCAGCAGTTTCCCCGCAGGGGGCAATGAGCAGTTCTTC,CASSFPAGGNEQFF
large,TRBV5-4,TRBJ2-7,NA,TGTGCCAGCAGCTCAAGAGGGACCTACGAGCAGTACTTC,CASSSRGTYEQYF
few,TRBV19,TRBJ1-5,NA,TGTGCCAGTAGCGAGGGTGGGAATCAGCCCCAGCATTTT,CASSEGGNQPQHF
NA,TRBV28,TRBJ2-7,NA,TGTGCCAGCACCGAGAGCCTCTCCTACGAGCAGTACTTC,CASTESLSYEQYF
medium-sized,TRBV4-2,TRBJ1-2,NA,TGTGCCAGCAGCCAAGAGATCTTAGGAGGGTATGGCTACACCTTC,CASSQEILGGYGYTF
NA,TRBV2,TRBJ2-1,NA,TGTGCCAGCAATGACGGGTTACTAGTACCGAATGAGCAGTTCTTC,CASNDGLLVPNEQFF
medium-sized,TRBV27,TRBJ2-7,NA,TGTGCCAGCAGTTTATCCCAGGTTTCCCCCGAGCAGTACTTC,CASSLSQVSPEQYF
large,TRBV5-5,TRBJ2-1,NA,TGTGCCAGCAGTTTACAGGGACTCCCCAACAATGAGCAGTTCTTC,CASSLQGLPNNEQFF
medium-sized,TRBV19,TRBJ1-3,NA,TGTGCCAGTAGTACGTTAATCTCTGGAAACACCATATATTTT,CASSTLISGNTIYF
large,TRBV9,TRBJ2-7,NA,TGTGCCAGCAGCGCCTTTGGGGGTAACTACGAGCAGTACTTC,CASSAFGGNYEQYF
large,TRBV29-1,TRBJ2-1,NA,TGCAGCAGTCTTCAGCGCTCCTACAATGAGCAGTTCTTC,CSSLQRSYNEQFF
medium-sized,TRBV19,TRBJ1-1,NA,TGTGCCAGTAGTCAGGGGCTACACATGAACACTGAAGCTTTCTTT,CASSQGLHMNTEAFF
medium-sized,TRBV19,TRBJ2-3,TRBD2,TGTGCCAGTAGTATAGTCCTTAGCGGGGCCTCCACAGATACGCAGTATTTT,CASSIVLSGASTDTQYF
medium-sized,TRBV28,TRBJ1-5,NA,TGTGCCAGCAGTTTATTGGGGCTAGGTCAGCCCCAGCATTTT,CASSLLGLGQPQHF
medium-sized,TRBV27,TRBJ1-1,NA,TGTGCCAGCAGTCTCGGACCTGACACTGAAGCTTTCTTT,CASSLGPDTEAFF
few,TRBV24-1,TRBJ2-3,NA,TGTGCCACCAGTGATTCCGGGGCAGATACGCAGTATTTT,CATSDSGADTQYF
NA,TRBV5-1,TRBJ1-4,NA,TGCGCCAGCAGCCCCACCCCAGCAACTAATGAAAAACTGTTTTTT,CASSPTPATNEKLFF
medium-sized,TRBV27,TRBJ1-2,NA,TGTGCCAGCAGTCCGTATACCGGGACGAACTATGGCTACACCTTC,CASSPYTGTNYGYTF
medium-sized,TRBV7-3,TRBJ2-5,NA,TGTGCCAGCAGCTTGACAGGTATCCAAGAGACCCAGTACTTC,CASSLTGIQETQYF
large,TRBV28,TRBJ2-3,NA,TGTGCCAGCACCCAGCCGCCATGGGGGTCTAGCACAGATACGCAGTATTTT,CASTQPPWGSSTDTQYF
few,TRBV25-1,TRBJ2-1,TRBD1,TGTGCCAGCAGTTTGACAGGGGCCCTCACCTACAATGAGCAGTTCTTC,CASSLTGALTYNEQFF
medium-sized,TRBV9,TRBJ2-1,NA,TGTGCCACCCGGCTCCTCCCCGAATACAATGAGCAGTTCTTC,CATRLLPEYNEQFF
medium-sized,TRBV25-1,TRBJ2-1,NA,TGTGCCAGCAGTGAATCCCGACAGGATTTTTACAATGAGCAGTTCTTC,CASSESRQDFYNEQFF
medium-sized,TRBV19,TRBJ2-7,NA,TGTGCCAGTAGTGCAAAGCTCGGCTACGAGCAGTACTTC,CASSAKLGYEQYF
medium-sized,TRBV7-3,TRBJ2-1,NA,TGTGCCAGCAGCTTAACGTACGCGGTCTCCTACAATGAGCAGTTCTTC,CASSLTYAVSYNEQFF
few,TRBV18,TRBJ1-5,NA,TGTGCCAGCTCACCAACAGGTTACCCTCAGCCCCAGCATTTT,CASSPTGYPQPQHF
large,TRBV2,TRBJ2-3,TRBD1,TGTGCCAGCAGCGCTGCAGGGGGCCCCAGCACAGATACGCAGTATTTT,CASSAAGGPSTDTQYF
medium-sized,TRBV6-1,TRBJ1-1,NA,TGTGCCAGCAGTGAAAGGCAGGGTCAAACTGAAGCTTTCTTT,CASSERQGQTEAFF
few,TRBV9,TRBJ1-4,TRBD1,TGTGCCAGCAGCGTATCTGGGACAGGCCCTGGAAAACTGTTTTTT,CASSVSGTGPGKLFF
medium-sized,TRBV24-1,TRBJ2-2,NA,TGTGCCACCAGGGCGCCGGACAGTAGTGTGAACACCGGGGAGCTGTTTTTT,CATRAPDSSVNTGELFF
medium-sized,TRBV7-3,TRBJ2-1,NA,TGTGCCAGCAGCTTAACCCTACAGCCCTACAATGAGCAGTTCTTC,CASSLTLQPYNEQFF
NA,TRBV27,TRBJ2-2,NA,TGTGCCAGCAGTACCGGGACACTCACCGGGGAGCTGTTTTTT,CASSTGTLTGELFF
medium-sized,TRBV2,TRBJ2-7,TRBD1,TGTGCCAGCAGCGCGGGGACAGGGGGCGTTCACGAGCAGTACTTC,CASSAGTGGVHEQYF
large,TRBV19,TRBJ2-7,NA,TGTGCCAGTAGTATAAGGGCGGGACAGACCGAGCAGTACTTC,CASSIRAGQTEQYF
medium-sized,TRBV29-1,TRBJ2-1,NA,TGCAGCGTTGATGGGGGGAAAAATGAGCAGTTCTTC,CSVDGGKNEQFF
medium-sized,TRBV19,TRBJ1-1,NA,TGTGCCAGTAGTATAGTACACCTGAACAGTGAAGCTTTCTTT,CASSIVHLNSEAFF
large,TRBV5-1,TRBJ2-7,NA,TGCGCCAGCAGCTTGGGAGAAAGACTGCTGCACTTGGACGAGCAGTACTTC,CASSLGERLLHLDEQYF
few,TRBV19,TRBJ1-2,NA,TGTGCCAGTAGGTGGGGAAGCTATGGCTACACCTTC,CASRWGSYGYTF
medium-sized,TRBV13,TRBJ2-7,NA,TGTGCCAGCAGCTGGAGGGGCACCGGGGGCGAGCAGTACTTC,CASSWRGTGGEQYF
large,TRBV5-5,TRBJ2-3,NA,TGTGCCAGCAGCTTGGAACAGTCCACAGATACGCAGTATTTT,CASSLEQSTDTQYF
medium-sized,TRBV2,TRBJ2-1,TRBD2,TGTGCCAGCAGTGATAGGGACTGGGGGGGCAATGAGCAGTTCTTC,CASSDRDWGGNEQFF